This TCR beta chain was identified during a study of somatic mutations in cytotoxic T cells in rheumatoid arthritis. Sequencing was performed with immunoSEQ multiplex PCR; in TCRdb, only in-frame clones are kept and a portion is missing. The sample records 9,500 to 15,000 clones, roughly 80% being singletons. The source of this sequence is a woman aged 55-69 years in good health. Material: CD8+ T cells sorted from blood.

CDR3 bases: TGTGCCAGCAGCTTAGAGGGGGGGGGCACAGATACGCAGTATTTT. Encoded protein: CASSLEGGGTDTQYF. J is TRBJ2-3 and V is TRBV7-2, with a weak D call TRBD2 (7 bases). The V end was cut by 1 base, the J end by 1 base, with 9 bases between. CDR1 is SGHTA and CDR2 is FQGNSA in the germline V gene. The CDR3 totals 15 residues.